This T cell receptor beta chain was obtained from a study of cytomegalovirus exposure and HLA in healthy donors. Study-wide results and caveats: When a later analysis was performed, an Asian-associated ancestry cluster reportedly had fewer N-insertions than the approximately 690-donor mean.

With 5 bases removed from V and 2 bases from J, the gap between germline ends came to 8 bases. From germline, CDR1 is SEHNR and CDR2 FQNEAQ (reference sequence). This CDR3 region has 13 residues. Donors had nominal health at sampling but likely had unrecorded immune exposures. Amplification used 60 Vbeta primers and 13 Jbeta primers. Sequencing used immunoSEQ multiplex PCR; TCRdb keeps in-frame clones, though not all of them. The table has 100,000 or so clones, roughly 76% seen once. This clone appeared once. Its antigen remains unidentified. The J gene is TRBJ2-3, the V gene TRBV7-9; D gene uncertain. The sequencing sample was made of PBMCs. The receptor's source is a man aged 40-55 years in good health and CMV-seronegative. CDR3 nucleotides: TGTGCCAGCAGCCTTGCGGACACAGATACGCAGTATTTT. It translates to CASSLADTDTQYF.